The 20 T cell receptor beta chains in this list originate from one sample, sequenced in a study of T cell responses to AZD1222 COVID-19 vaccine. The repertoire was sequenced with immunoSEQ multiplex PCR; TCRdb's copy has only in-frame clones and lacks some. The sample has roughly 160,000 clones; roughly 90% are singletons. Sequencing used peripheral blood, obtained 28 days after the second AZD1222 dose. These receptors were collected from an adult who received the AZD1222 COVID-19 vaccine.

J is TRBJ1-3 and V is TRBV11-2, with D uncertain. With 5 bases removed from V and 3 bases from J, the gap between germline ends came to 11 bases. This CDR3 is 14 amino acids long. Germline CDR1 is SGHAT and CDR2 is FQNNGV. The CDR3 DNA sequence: TGTGCCAGCAGCCTAACCATCAGTGGAAACACCATATATTTT. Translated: CASSLTISGNTIYF.

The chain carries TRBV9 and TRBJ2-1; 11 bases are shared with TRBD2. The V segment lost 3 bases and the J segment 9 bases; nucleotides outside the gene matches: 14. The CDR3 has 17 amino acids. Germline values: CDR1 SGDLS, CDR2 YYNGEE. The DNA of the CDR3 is TGTGCCAGCAGCGCCTCCACCGGGACTAGCGGCGTCGGTGAGCAGTTCTTC. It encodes CASSASTGTSGVGEQFF.

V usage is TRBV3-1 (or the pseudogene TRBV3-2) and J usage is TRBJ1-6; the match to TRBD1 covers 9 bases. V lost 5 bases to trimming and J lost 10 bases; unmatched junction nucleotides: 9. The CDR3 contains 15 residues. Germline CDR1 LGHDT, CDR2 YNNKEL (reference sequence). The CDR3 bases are TGTGCCAGCAGCGCCGGGACAGGGTTTTTGTCACCCCTCCACTTT. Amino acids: CASSAGTGFLSPLHF.

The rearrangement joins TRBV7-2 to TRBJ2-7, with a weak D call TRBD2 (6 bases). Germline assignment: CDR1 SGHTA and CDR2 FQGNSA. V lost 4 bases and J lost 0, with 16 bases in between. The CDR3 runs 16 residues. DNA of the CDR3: TGTGCCAGCAGCTCCTGGGGCGGGGCGAGCTCCTACGAGCAGTACTTC. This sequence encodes CASSSWGGASSYEQYF.

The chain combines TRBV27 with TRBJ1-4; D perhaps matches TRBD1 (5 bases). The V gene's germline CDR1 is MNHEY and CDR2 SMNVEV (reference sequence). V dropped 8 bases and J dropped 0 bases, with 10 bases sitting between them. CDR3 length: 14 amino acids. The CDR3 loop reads CASAREPTNEKLFF. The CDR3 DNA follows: TGTGCCAGCGCCAGGGAGCCAACTAATGAAAAACTGTTTTTT.

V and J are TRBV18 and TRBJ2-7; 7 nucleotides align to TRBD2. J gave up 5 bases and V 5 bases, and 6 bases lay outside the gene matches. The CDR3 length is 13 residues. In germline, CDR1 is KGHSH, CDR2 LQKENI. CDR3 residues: CASSGGVSDEQYF. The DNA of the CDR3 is TGTGCCAGCTCAGGGGGGGTCTCAGACGAGCAGTACTTC. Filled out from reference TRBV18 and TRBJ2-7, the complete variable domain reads NAGVMQNPRHLVRRRGQEARLRCSPMKGHSHVYWYRQLPEEGLKFMVYLQKENIIDESGMPKERFSAEFPKEGPSILRIQQVVRGDSAAYFCASSGGVSDEQYFGPGTRLTVT.

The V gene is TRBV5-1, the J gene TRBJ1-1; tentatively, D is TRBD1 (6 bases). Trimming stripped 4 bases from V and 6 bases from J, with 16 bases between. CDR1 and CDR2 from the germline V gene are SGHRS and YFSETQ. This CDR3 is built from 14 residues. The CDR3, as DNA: TGCGCCAGCAGCCTACCAGGGGCAGGCGCTGAAGCTTTCTTT. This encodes CASSLPGAGAEAFF.

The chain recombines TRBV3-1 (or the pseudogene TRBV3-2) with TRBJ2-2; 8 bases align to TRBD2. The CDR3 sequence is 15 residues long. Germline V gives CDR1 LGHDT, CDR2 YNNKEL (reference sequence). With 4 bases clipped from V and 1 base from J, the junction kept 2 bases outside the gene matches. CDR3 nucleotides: TGTGCCAGCAGCCGCACTAGCGGGAACACCGGGGAGCTGTTTTTT. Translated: CASSRTSGNTGELFF.

The CDR3 DNA follows: TGTGCCACCACTAATCGACGGTTCTATGGCTACACCTTC. This translates into CATTNRRFYGYTF. The gene calls are TRBV19 and TRBJ1-2; no clear D gene. The CDR3 covers 13 residues. V was cut by 10 bases and J by 4 bases, with 16 bases left in between. The germline gives CDR1 LNHDA, CDR2 SQIVND (reference sequence).

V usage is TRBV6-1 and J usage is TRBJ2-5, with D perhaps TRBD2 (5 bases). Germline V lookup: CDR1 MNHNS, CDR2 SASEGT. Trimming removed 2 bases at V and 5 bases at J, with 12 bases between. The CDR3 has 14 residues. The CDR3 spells CASSETGQRETQYF. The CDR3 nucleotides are TGTGCCAGCAGTGAAACTGGGCAGCGGGAGACCCAGTACTTC.

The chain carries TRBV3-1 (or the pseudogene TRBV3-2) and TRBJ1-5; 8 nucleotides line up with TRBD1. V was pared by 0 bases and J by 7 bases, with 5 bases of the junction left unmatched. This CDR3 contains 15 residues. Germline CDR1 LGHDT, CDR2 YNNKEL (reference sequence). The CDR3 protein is CASSQDLTGGQPQHF. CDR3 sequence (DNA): TGTGCCAGCAGCCAAGATTTAACAGGGGGGCAGCCCCAGCATTTT.

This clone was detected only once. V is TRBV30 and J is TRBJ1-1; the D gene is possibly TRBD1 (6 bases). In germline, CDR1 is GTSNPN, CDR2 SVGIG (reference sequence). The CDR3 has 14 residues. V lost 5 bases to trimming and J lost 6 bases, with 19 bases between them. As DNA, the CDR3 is TGTGCCTGGTCTACATCTGGGACAAAGCCTGAAGCTTTCTTT. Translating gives CAWSTSGTKPEAFF.

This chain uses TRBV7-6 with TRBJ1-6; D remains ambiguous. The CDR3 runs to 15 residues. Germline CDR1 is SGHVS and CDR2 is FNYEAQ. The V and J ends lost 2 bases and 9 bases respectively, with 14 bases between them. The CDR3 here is CASSLNGQGSSPLHF. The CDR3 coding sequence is TGTGCCAGCAGCTTAAATGGGCAAGGAAGTTCACCCCTCCACTTT.

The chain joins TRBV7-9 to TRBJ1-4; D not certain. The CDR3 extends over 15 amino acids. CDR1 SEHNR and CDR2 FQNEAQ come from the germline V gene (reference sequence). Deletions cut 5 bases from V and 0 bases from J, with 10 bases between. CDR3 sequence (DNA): TGTGCCAGCAGCCCGGACGGTGCAACTAATGAAAAACTGTTTTTT. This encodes CASSPDGATNEKLFF.

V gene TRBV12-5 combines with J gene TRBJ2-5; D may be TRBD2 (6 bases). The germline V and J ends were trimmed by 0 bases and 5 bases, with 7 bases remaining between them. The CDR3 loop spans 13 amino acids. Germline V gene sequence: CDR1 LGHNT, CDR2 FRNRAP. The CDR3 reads CASGLVRGETQYF. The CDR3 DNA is TGTGCTAGTGGTTTGGTACGGGGGGAGACCCAGTACTTC. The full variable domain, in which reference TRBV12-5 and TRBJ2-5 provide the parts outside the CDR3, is DARVTQTPRHKVTEMGQEVTMRCQPILGHNTVFWYRQTMMQGLELLAYFRNRAPLDDSGMPKDRFSAEMPDATLATLKIQPSEPRDSAVYFCASGLVRGETQYFGPGTRLLVL.

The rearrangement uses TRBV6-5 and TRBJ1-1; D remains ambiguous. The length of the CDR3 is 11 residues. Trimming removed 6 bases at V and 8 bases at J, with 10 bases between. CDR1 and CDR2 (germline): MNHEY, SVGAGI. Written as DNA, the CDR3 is TGTGCCAGCAGCCAAAGCGGGGAAGCTTTCTTT. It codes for CASSQSGEAFF.

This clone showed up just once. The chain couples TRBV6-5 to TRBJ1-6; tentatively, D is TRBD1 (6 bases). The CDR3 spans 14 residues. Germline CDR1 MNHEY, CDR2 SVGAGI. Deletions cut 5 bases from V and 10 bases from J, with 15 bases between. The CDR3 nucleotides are TGTGCCAGCAGTACCCTACAGGGTAAATCACCCCTCCACTTT. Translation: CASSTLQGKSPLHF.

For the CDR3, the DNA is TGCGCCAGCAGCCCCAGTAGCAAATCTGGAAACACCATATATTTT. Translated, it gives CASSPSSKSGNTIYF. The rearrangement links TRBV5-1 to TRBJ1-3, with no clear D. Germline CDR1 and CDR2: SGHRS and YFSETQ. This CDR3 has 15 amino acids. V lost 4 bases, J lost 1 base, and 12 bases lay in between. The full variable domain, with the rest looked up from reference TRBV5-1 and TRBJ1-3, is KAGVTQTPRYLIKTRGQQVTLSCSPISGHRSVSWYQQTPGQGLQFLFEYFSETQRNKGNFPGRFSGRQFSNSRSEMNVSTLELGDSALYLCASSPSSKSGNTIYFGEGSWLTVV.

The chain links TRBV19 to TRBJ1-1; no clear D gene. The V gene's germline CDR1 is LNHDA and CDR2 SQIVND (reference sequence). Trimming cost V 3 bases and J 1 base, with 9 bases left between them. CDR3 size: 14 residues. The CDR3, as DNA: TGTGCCAGTAGTATGATCGAGCCGAACACTGAAGCTTTCTTT. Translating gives CASSMIEPNTEAFF.

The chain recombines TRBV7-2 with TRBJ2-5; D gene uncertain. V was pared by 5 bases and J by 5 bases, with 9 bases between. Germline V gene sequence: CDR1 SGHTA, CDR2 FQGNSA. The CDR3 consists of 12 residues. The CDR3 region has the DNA TGTGCCAGCAGCGCCCTCGGGGAGACCCAGTACTTC. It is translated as CASSALGETQYF. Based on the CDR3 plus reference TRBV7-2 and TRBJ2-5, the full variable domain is GAGVSQSPSNKVTEKGKDVELRCDPISGHTALYWYRQSLGQGLEFLIYFQGNSAPDKSGLPSDRFSAERTGGSVSTLTIQRTQQEDSAVYLCASSALGETQYFGPGTRLLVL.